These 16 T cell receptor beta chains originate from one sample sequenced in a study of beta chain features in type 1 diabetes. Investigators reverse transcribed all isolated RNA, so they sequenced expressed TCRB transcripts. TCRdb keeps only in-frame clones here, not all; method: immunoSEQ multiplex PCR. This table holds around 430,000 clones, approximately 30% found once. The sequencing input was naive CD4+ T cells from blood. Source of these receptors: a man between 18 and 29 years old in good health.

In DNA form, the CDR3 reads TGTGCCAGCAGTTTATGGGGCGGGACCAATGAGCAGTTCTTC. This codes for CASSLWGGTNEQFF. The chain is built from TRBV28 and TRBJ2-1, with D perhaps matching TRBD2 (6 bases). From germline, CDR1 is MDHEN and CDR2 SYDVKM. CDR3 length: 14 amino acids. The germline V and J ends were trimmed by 0 bases and 6 bases, with 9 bases remaining between them.

On this clone itself: The identical CDR3 is also encoded by other nucleotide sequences in the sample. The chain links TRBV30 to TRBJ1-4; D may be TRBD1 (5 bases). The CDR3 has 14 amino acids. Per germline, CDR1 GTSNPN and CDR2 SVGIG (reference sequence). V was cut by 0 bases and J by 4 bases, with 9 bases left in between. CDR3 in DNA: TGTGCCTGGAGTGTAGGACAAGTTAATGAAAAACTGTTTTTT. It is translated as CAWSVGQVNEKLFF.

The sample holds a few counts of this clone. This chain links TRBV29-1 with TRBJ2-7; 11 bases are shared with TRBD2. Germline CDR1 reads SQVTM; CDR2 reads ANQGSEA. J was trimmed by 3 bases and V by 7 bases; bases with no gene match: 8. The CDR3 extends over 14 amino acids. The DNA of the CDR3 is TGCAGCGCAGGTCTAGCGGGAGGACACTACGAGCAGTACTTC. It specifies CSAGLAGGHYEQYF.

This clone was recorded a few times. The chain recombines TRBV29-1 with TRBJ2-3; D unclear. The V gene lost 7 bases and the J gene lost 0 bases, with 17 bases spanning the gap. The CDR3 extends over 15 amino acids. The germline V gene encodes CDR1 SQVTM and CDR2 ANQGSEA. The CDR3 is CSATPPTPSTDTQYF. CDR3 nucleotide sequence: TGCAGCGCTACACCCCCGACACCTAGCACAGATACGCAGTATTTT.

The genes are TRBV28 and TRBJ1-1; D not resolved. CDR3 size: 12 residues. The ends were cut back, 6 bases at V and 3 bases at J, with 8 bases in the middle. The germline gives CDR1 MDHEN, CDR2 SYDVKM. Written as DNA, the CDR3 is TGTGCCAGCAGAGTCGGGGACACTGAAGCTTTCTTT. This codes for CASRVGDTEAFF.

This clone was observed a few times. The rearrangement uses TRBV29-1 and TRBJ2-1; possibly TRBD2 for D (6 bases). CDR3 size: 14 residues. Germline V gene lookup returns CDR1 SQVTM and CDR2 ANQGSEA. Trimming removed 4 bases from V and 0 bases from J, with 10 bases in between. Written as DNA, the CDR3 is TGCAGCGTTGCGGGACTTAGCTCCTACAATGAGCAGTTCTTC. Its translation is CSVAGLSSYNEQFF.

The chain is built from TRBV29-1 and TRBJ2-5; a weak D match, TRBD1 (6 bases). CDR3 length equals 14 residues. V lost 6 bases, J lost 4 bases, and 18 bases lay in between. Germline CDR1 is SQVTM and CDR2 is ANQGSEA. The CDR3 sequence: CSVGWGQLTETQYF. CDR3 DNA sequence: TGCAGCGTGGGATGGGGGCAATTAACAGAGACCCAGTACTTC.

The chain uses TRBV7-2 and TRBJ2-1; D gene uncertain. CDR3 size: 14 residues. CDR1 is SGHTA, CDR2 FQGNSA, per germline. V was trimmed by 7 bases and J by 5 bases, leaving 15 bases between them. CDR3 nucleotide sequence: TGTGCCAGCATCTCGGAGTACCTCGACAATGAGCAGTTCTTC. It specifies CASISEYLDNEQFF.

This clone was seen a handful of times. This chain uses TRBV27 with TRBJ2-7; the D gene is possibly TRBD1 (6 bases). This CDR3 region has 15 residues. Germline V CDR1 and CDR2: MNHEY, SMNVEV (reference sequence). The V gene lost 4 bases and the J gene lost 0 bases, with 13 bases spanning the gap. CDR3 residues: CASSSIDRNSYEQYF. For the CDR3, the DNA is TGTGCCAGCAGTTCTATCGACAGGAACTCCTACGAGCAGTACTTC.

The chain combines TRBV9 with TRBJ1-5; D call uncertain. The CDR3 is 15 amino acids. Trimming stripped 0 bases from V and 0 bases from J, with 7 bases between. Germline V lookup: CDR1 SGDLS, CDR2 YYNGEE. CDR3 nucleotide sequence: TGTGCCAGCAGCGTAGGGGCAGTTAGCAATCAGCCCCAGCATTTT. As protein: CASSVGAVSNQPQHF.

The V gene is TRBV6-5, the J gene TRBJ2-3; no reliable D call. From germline, CDR1 is MNHEY and CDR2 SVGAGI. Between the trimmed V and J ends, which lost 6 bases and 1 base, there was a span of 11 bases. CDR3 size: 14 residues. CDR3 amino acids: CASSLFRGTDTQYF. CDR3 sequence (DNA): TGTGCCAGCAGCCTATTCCGTGGCACAGATACGCAGTATTTT.

In its sample, this clone was seen a few times. The chain is built from TRBV10-3 and TRBJ2-7; D possibly corresponds to TRBD2 (5 bases). Germline assignment: CDR1 ENHRY and CDR2 SYGVKD. V was pared by 5 bases and J by 4 bases, with 12 bases between. This CDR3 region has 13 residues. The CDR3 nucleotides read TGTGCCATCAGTAAAGAGGGAAAGTACGAGCAGTACTTC. Residues: CAISKEGKYEQYF.

This clone was found a few times. The V call is TRBV10-3, the J call TRBJ2-2; either TRBD1 or TRBD2 may supply D (5 bases each). The CDR3 spans 16 residues. The germline CDR1 and CDR2 sequences are ENHRY and SYGVKD. V lost 2 bases to trimming and J lost 6 bases, with 16 bases between them. CDR3 sequence reads: CAISEHLGGVSGELFF. The CDR3 nucleotides read TGTGCCATCAGTGAGCATCTTGGGGGAGTTTCCGGGGAGCTGTTTTTT.

The chain joins TRBV14 to TRBJ2-6; either TRBD1 or TRBD2 may supply D (5 bases each). Germline V lookup: CDR1 SGHDN, CDR2 FVKESK. The V end was cut by 4 bases, the J end by 0 bases, with 10 bases between. The CDR3 runs to 16 residues. The CDR3 nucleotides read TGTGCCAGCAGCCCGATCGGGGCCTCTGGGGCCAACGTCCTGACTTTC. It codes for CASSPIGASGANVLTF. Full variable domain (missing parts from reference TRBV14 and TRBJ2-6): EAGVTQFPSHSVIEKGQTVTLRCDPISGHDNLYWYRRVMGKEIKFLLHFVKESKQDESGMPNNRFLAERTGGTYSTLKVQPAELEDSGVYFCASSPIGASGANVLTFGAGSRLTVL.

The V and J genes are TRBV30 and TRBJ2-3; D ambiguous. Germline V CDR1 and CDR2: GTSNPN, SVGIG (reference sequence). V was trimmed by 0 bases and J by 2 bases, leaving 9 bases between them. This CDR3 has 14 residues. CDR3 DNA sequence: TGTGCCTGGAGTGTCGGCTGGAACACAGATACGCAGTATTTT. Protein product: CAWSVGWNTDTQYF. Full variable domain (remainder filled in from reference TRBV30 and TRBJ2-3): SQTIHQWPATLVQPVGSPLSLECTVEGTSNPNLYWYRQAAGRGLQLLFYSVGIGQISSEVPQNLSASRPQDRQFILSSKKLLLSDSGFYLCAWSVGWNTDTQYFGPGTRLTVL.

This clone appeared a few times. The gene calls are TRBV30 and TRBJ1-2, with a tentative D call TRBD1 (5 bases). CDR3 size: 12 residues. The V gene's germline CDR1 is GTSNPN and CDR2 SVGIG (reference sequence). With 2 bases removed from V and 7 bases from J, the gap between germline ends came to 11 bases. The CDR3: CAWSFQGRGYTF. In DNA form, the CDR3 reads TGTGCCTGGAGTTTCCAGGGACGTGGCTACACCTTC.